The source of this T cell receptor (beta chain) is a study of T-cell memory formation after mild COVID-19. About the research overall: Clusters of TCRs were largely donor specific. Notes on the study in general: In pre-infection memory, a portion of responding clones appeared, which suggested that cross-reactive memory joined. Later expanders leaned toward CD4+, whereas clones contracting from day 15 to 85 were balanced CD4/CD8.

The germline V gene encodes CDR1 MGHRA and CDR2 YSYEKL. Germline trimming cut 1 base from V and 0 bases from J; bases unmatched to any gene: 7. The CDR3 sequence is 18 residues long. 5'RACE primed from the constant segment yielded TCR alpha and TCR beta cDNA libraries bearing sample barcodes and UMIs. TCRdb redid the calling of the 5' RACE reads with MiXCR, one entry per CDR3 protein. The sample includes hundreds of thousands of distinct CDR3 sequences, about 20% seen only once; the top ten take approximately 8%. Points on this clonotype: Its antigen is unknown.

The receptor's source is an adult woman who had mild COVID-19 (a few samples of this study predate the infection). Cell type and time point are not known. J is TRBJ2-7 and V is TRBV4-1; TRBD2 agrees at 12 bases. Sequenced sample: PBMCs or a T cell subset sorted from them (not recorded which). DNA for the CDR3: TGCGCCAGCAGCCAAGGAGGACTAGCGGGGACCCACTCCTACGAGCAGTACTTC. Amino acid sequence: CASSQGGLAGTHSYEQYF.